Below are 3 T cell receptor beta chains sequenced from a single sample in a study of blood T cells in healthy people across ages. Combining a sample-barcoded 5' primer with a J-beta primer mix, a second PCR ran for roughly 7 to 12 cycles. TCRdb re-called the 5' RACE reads with MiXCR, one entry per CDR3 protein. The sample gives nearly 1 million distinct CDR3 sequences, roughly 51% of which show up once; about 20% is in the top ten. The sample comprised blood. These TCRs come from an older woman in good health.

In its sample, this clonotype was seen a few times. The genes are TRBV7-2 and TRBJ2-5; TRBD2 agrees at 9 bases. The CDR3 is 17 residues long. The V gene's germline CDR1 is SGHTA and CDR2 FQGNSA. Trimming removed 1 base from V and 7 bases from J; junction bases left unmatched: 13. The CDR3 DNA reads as TGTGCCAGCAGCTTAGTGCGGCGGGAGGGCGGTTTGGGGACCCAGTACTTC. Protein: CASSLVRREGGLGTQYF. Full variable domain (remainder filled in from reference TRBV7-2 and TRBJ2-5): GAGVSQSPSNKVTEKGKDVELRCDPISGHTALYWYRQSLGQGLEFLIYFQGNSAPDKSGLPSDRFSAERTGGSVSTLTIQRTQQEDSAVYLCASSLVRREGGLGTQYFGPGTRLLVL.

This sequence joins TRBV4-2 and TRBJ1-4; D may be TRBD1 (6 bases). Trimming left V 1 base short and J 7 bases short, with 10 bases between. This CDR3 has 14 amino acids. From germline, CDR1 is LGHNA and CDR2 YNFKEQ. The CDR3 DNA reads as TGTGCCAGCAGCCAAGCCAGGGGCGGTGAAAAACTGTTTTTT. As protein: CASSQARGGEKLFF.

The chain is built from TRBV5-1 and TRBJ2-7, with D hard to call. Trimming cost V 0 bases and J 0 bases, with 13 bases left between them. The length of the CDR3 is 16 residues. The germline V gene encodes CDR1 SGHRS and CDR2 YFSETQ. This CDR3 reads CASSLGFSSSSYEQYF. The CDR3 DNA reads TGCGCCAGCAGCTTGGGCTTCAGCTCTAGCTCCTACGAGCAGTACTTC.